The T cell receptor beta chain under discussion was sequenced for a study of response to subunit inactivated influenza vaccine. A single record per CDR3 protein comes from TCRdb applying MiXCR to the RT-PCR reads. The sample lists roughly 160,000 distinct CDR3 sequences, approximately 10% occurring once. This clonotype appeared a few times. The sequence came from a man aged 50 to 60 who received an inactivated influenza vaccine. Specimen: non-naive T cells sorted from PBMCs, collected 45 days after vaccination.

CDR3 DNA: TGTGCCAGCAGTAAAACTAGCGGGAGTTACGAGCAGTACTTC. It encodes CASSKTSGSYEQYF. The chain recombines TRBV6-2 or TRBV6-3 with TRBJ2-7, with TRBD2 matching 11 bases. Germline V gene sequence: CDR1 MNHEY, CDR2 SVGEGT. V lost 5 bases to trimming and J lost 4 bases; unmatched junction nucleotides: 4. The CDR3 covers 14 residues.